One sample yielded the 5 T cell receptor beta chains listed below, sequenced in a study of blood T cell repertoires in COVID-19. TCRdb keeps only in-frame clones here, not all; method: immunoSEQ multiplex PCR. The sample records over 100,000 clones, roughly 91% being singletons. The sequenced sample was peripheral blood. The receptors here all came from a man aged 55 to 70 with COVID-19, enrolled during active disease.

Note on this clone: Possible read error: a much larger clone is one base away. The CDR3 here is CAGLTGGNSPPHF. The CDR3 nucleotides read TGTGCCGGCCTGACAGGGGGCAATTCACCCCCCCACTTT. The rearrangement joins TRBV30 to TRBJ1-6; 10 nucleotides match TRBD1. Germline CDR1 reads GTSNPN; CDR2 reads SVGIG (reference sequence). The CDR3 spans 13 residues.

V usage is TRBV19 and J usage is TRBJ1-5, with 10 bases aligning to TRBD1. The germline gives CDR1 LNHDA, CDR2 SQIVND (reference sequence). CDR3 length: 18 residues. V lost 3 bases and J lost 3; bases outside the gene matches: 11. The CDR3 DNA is TGTGCCAGTAGTATGGGACAGGGGTTGGGTATTGACAATCAGCCCCAGCATTTT. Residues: CASSMGQGLGIDNQPQHF.

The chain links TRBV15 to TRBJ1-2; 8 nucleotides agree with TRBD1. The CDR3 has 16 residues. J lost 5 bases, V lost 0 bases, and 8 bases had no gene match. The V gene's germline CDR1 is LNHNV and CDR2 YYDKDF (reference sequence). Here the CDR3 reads CATSRDLAGGGYGYTF. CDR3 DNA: TGTGCCACCAGCAGAGATCTGGCAGGGGGCGGGTATGGCTACACCTTC.

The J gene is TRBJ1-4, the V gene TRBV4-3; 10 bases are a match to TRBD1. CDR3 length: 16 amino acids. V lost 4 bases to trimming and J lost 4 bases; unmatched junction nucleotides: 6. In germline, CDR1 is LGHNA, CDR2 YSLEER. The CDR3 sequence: CASSRTTGGGNEKLFF. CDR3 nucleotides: TGCGCCAGCAGCCGAACGACAGGGGGCGGTAATGAAAAACTGTTTTTT.

The CDR3 coding sequence is TGTGCCAGCAGGGAGAACAGGGGCAATCAGCCCCAGCATTTT. Amino acid sequence: CASRENRGNQPQHF. V and J are TRBV2 and TRBJ1-5; D is perhaps TRBD1 (6 bases). Germline CDR1 is SNHLY and CDR2 is FYNNEI. The CDR3 totals 14 residues. The ends were cut back, 6 bases at V and 2 bases at J, with 11 bases in the middle.